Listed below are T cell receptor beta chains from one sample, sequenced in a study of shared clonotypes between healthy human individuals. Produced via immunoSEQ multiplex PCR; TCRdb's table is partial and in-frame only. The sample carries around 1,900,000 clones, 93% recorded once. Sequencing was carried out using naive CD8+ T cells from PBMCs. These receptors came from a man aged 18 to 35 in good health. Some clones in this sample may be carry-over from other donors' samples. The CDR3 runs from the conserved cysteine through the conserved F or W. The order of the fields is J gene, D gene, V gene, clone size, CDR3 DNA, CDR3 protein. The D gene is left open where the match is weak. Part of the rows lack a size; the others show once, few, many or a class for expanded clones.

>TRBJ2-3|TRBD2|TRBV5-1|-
TGCGCCAGCAGCCCAAGACTAGCTCTCACAGATACGCAGTATTTT
CASSPRLALTDTQYF
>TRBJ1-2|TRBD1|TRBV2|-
TGTGCCAGCAGTGAAAAATTAAAACAGGGGATCTATGGCTACACCTTC
CASSEKLKQGIYGYTF
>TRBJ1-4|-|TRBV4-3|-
TGCGCCAGCAGCCAAGATTCATACGGGTATGCAACTAATGAAAAACTGTTTTTT
CASSQDSYGYATNEKLFF
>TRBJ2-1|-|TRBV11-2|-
TGTGCCAGCAGCTTTTGGGGAAATGAGCAGTTCTTC
CASSFWGNEQFF
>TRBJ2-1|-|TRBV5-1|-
TGCGCCAGCAGCTTGGAATTCACCCGGGATGAGCAGTTCTTC
CASSLEFTRDEQFF
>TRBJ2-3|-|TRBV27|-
TGTGCCAGCAGTTCGAGAGTAGCAGATACGCAGTATTTT
CASSSRVADTQYF
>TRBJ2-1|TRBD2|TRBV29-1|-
TGCAGCGTTGAAGCTCGGCTAGCGGGATACAATGAGCAGTTCTTC
CSVEARLAGYNEQFF
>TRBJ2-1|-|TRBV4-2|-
TGTGCCAGCAGCCAAGAAGAGGCTGGTTTGGGTGAGCAGTTCTTC
CASSQEEAGLGEQFF
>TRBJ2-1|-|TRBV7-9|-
TGTGCCAGCAGCTTGCCGCGGGGGCTCAATGAGCAGTTCTTC
CASSLPRGLNEQFF
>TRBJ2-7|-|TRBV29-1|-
TGCAGCGTTCAGGGCGGCCAGTTAAGCTCCTACGAGCAGTACTTC
CSVQGGQLSSYEQYF
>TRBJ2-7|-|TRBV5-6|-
TGTGCCAGCAGCCCGGGGTGGGGATCCAACGAGCAGTACTTC
CASSPGWGSNEQYF
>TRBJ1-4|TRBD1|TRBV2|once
TGTGCCAGCAGTGAGTTCGACAGGGGAAAAACAACTAATGAAAAACTGTTTTTT
CASSEFDRGKTTNEKLFF
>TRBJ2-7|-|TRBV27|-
TGTGCCAGCAGTTTATCGCGGATTGACGAGCAGTACTTC
CASSLSRIDEQYF
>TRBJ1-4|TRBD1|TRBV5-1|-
TGCGCCAGCAGCTTCCACGGGACAGGGGAGGATAATGAAAAACTGTTTTTT
CASSFHGTGEDNEKLFF
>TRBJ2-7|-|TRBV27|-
TGTGCCAGCAGTTTAAAAGGGGCAGGCGGCTACGAGCAGTACTTC
CASSLKGAGGYEQYF
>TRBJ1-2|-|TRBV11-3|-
TGTGCCAGCAAACTCGCTAACTATGGCTACACCTTC
CASKLANYGYTF
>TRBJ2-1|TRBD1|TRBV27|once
TGTGCCAGCAGTCCGTACAGGGGAAGGTACAATGAGCAGTTCTTC
CASSPYRGRYNEQFF
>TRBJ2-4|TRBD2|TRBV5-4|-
TGTGCCAGCAGCGACTACCGGACTAGCGGAAACATTCAGTACTTC
CASSDYRTSGNIQYF
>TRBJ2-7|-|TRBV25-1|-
TGTGCCGTGAGTAGCGGAGCCTACGAGCAGTACTTC
CAVSSGAYEQYF
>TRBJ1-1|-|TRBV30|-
TGTGCCTGGAGTCCGACTTGGAACACTGAAGCTTTCTTT
CAWSPTWNTEAFF
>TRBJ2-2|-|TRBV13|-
TGTGCCAGCAGCTTAGGTCACCTGGCAGGGAGGACCGGGGAGCTGTTTTTT
CASSLGHLAGRTGELFF
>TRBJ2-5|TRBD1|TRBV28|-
TGTGCCACCTCGGACAGGGCCCAAGAGACCCAGTACTTC
CATSDRAQETQYF
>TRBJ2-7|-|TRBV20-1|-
TGCAGTGCTAGAGATCGGGCCGAGCAGTACTTC
CSARDRAEQYF
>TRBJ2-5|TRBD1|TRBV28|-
TGTGCCACCAGACAGGGGGCAATCTTACAAGAGACCCAGTACTTC
CATRQGAILQETQYF
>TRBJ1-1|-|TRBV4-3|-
TGCGCCAGCAGCTGGGGTTCGGACACTGAAGCTTTCTTT
CASSWGSDTEAFF
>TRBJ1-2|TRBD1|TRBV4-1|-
TGCGCCAGCAGCCAAGACAGCTGGCAAGAGTACTATTCGCCTATGGCAGGGGGCCCCACCTTC
CASSQDSWQEYYSPMAGGPTF
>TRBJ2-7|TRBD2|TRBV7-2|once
TGTGCCAGCAGCCCGTGGACTAGCGGGAGCTCCTACGAGCAGTACTTC
CASSPWTSGSSYEQYF
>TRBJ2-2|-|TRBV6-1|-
TGTGCCAGCAGTGAATCCGGGGAGCTGTTTTTT
CASSESGELFF
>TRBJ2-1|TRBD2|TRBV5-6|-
TGTGCCAGCAGCTTGGTCCGCTATGTAGCGGGGATCTACAATGAGCAGTTCTTC
CASSLVRYVAGIYNEQFF
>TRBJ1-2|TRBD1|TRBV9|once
TGTGCCAGCAGCGTAGAGAGGGGAACCGGGACAGGGGGTTCTAACTATGGCTACACCTTC
CASSVERGTGTGGSNYGYTF
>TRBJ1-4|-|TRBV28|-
TGTGCCAGCAGTTCTACGGGGCCGAACAGGTCTGAAAAACTGTTTTTT
CASSSTGPNRSEKLFF
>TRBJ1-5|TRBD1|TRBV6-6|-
TGTGCCAGCAGTTACGGGACAGAGCATCAGCCCCAGCATTTT
CASSYGTEHQPQHF
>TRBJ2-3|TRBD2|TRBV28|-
TGTGCCAGCAGTTTGCGGGGGGATACGCAGTATTTT
CASSLRGDTQYF
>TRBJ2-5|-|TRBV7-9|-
TGTGCCAGCAGCCCGAAAGGGGAGACCCAGTACTTC
CASSPKGETQYF
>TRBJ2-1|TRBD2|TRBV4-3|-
TGCGCCAGCAGCCAATATAGCGGGACTTACAATGAGCAGTTCTTC
CASSQYSGTYNEQFF
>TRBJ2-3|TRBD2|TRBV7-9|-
TGTGCCAGCAGCCCCCCGGGAGGGTTAGATACGCAGTATTTT
CASSPPGGLDTQYF
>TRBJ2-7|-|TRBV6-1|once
TGTGCCAGCAGGGGGTCCTACGAGCAGTACTTC
CASRGSYEQYF
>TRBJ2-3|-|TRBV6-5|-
TGTGCCAGCAGTTACTCCAGGGGGGCAGATACGCAGTATTTT
CASSYSRGADTQYF
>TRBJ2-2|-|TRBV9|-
TGTGCCAGCAGCGTAGGCGGCCGTCCTTCGGGGATAGGTTCGGGCACCGGGGAGCTGTTTTTT
CASSVGGRPSGIGSGTGELFF
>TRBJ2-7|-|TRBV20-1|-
TGCAGTGCCGATTCCTACGAGCAGTACTTC
CSADSYEQYF
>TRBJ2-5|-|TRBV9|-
TGTGCCAGCAGCGTATCGGGGGAGGAGACCCAGTACTTC
CASSVSGEETQYF
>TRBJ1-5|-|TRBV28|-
TGTGCCAGCAGTTTGAAGGGGAATCAGCCCCAGCATTTT
CASSLKGNQPQHF
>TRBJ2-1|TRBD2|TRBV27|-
TGTGCCACCCAAGTTAGCGGGAGGTACAGCTCCTACAATGAGCAGTTCTTC
CATQVSGRYSSYNEQFF
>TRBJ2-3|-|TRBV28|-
TGTGCCAGCAGCGTACCGGGGGCGCAGTATTTT
CASSVPGAQYF
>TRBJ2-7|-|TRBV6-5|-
TGTGCCAGAGGGGCACTACCTCGCTCCTACGAGCAGTACTTC
CARGALPRSYEQYF
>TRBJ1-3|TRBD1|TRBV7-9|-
TGTGCCAGCAGCTCACCTGACAGGGGGCTTGGAAACACCATATATTTT
CASSSPDRGLGNTIYF
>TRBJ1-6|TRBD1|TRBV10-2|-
TGCGCCAGCAGTACAGGGGGCGATTCACCCCTCCACTTT
CASSTGGDSPLHF
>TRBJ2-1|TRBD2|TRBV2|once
TGTGCCAGCAGAGCCCTAGCGGGAGTTGGTTCCGACTACAATGAGCAGTTCTTC
CASRALAGVGSDYNEQFF
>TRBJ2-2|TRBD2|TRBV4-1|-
TGCGCCAGCAGCCAAGTAACTAGCGGCGGGGAGCTGTTTTTT
CASSQVTSGGELFF
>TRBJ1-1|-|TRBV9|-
TGTGCCAGCAGCGTAGCGGAAAGCAACACTGAAGCTTTCTTT
CASSVAESNTEAFF